Listed below are T cell receptor beta chains from one sample, sequenced in a study of blood T cell repertoires in COVID-19. Only in-frame clones appear in the TCRdb table, and some are missing; sequencing was by immunoSEQ multiplex PCR. Of tens of thousands of clones in the sample, approximately 90% were seen once. Sequencing was performed on peripheral blood. The receptors were gathered from a human donor in a cohort sampled during active COVID-19. Each CDR3 is given with its conserved first and last residue. Clone size is stated in some rows and not others, as once, few, many or a class when expanded.

-	TRBV9	TRBJ2-3	CASSVANTDTQYF
-	TRBV5-6	TRBJ2-5	CASTLGLAQETQYF
once	TRBV7-2	TRBJ1-3	CASSLGAQGRGSIYF
-	TRBV10-3	TRBJ2-1	CAISHHEGGGGSYNEQFF
-	TRBV9	TRBJ1-3	CASSVGDREDTIYF
-	TRBV4-1	TRBJ2-1	CASSHPTGGRDNEQFF
-	TRBV7-8	TRBJ1-2	CASSLAIQRDGGYTF
-	TRBV19	TRBJ2-2	CASSSPGLAGARGTGELFF
-	TRBV19	TRBJ1-5	CASSRTGGVYNQPQHF
-	TRBV3-1/TRBV3-2	TRBJ2-3	CASSPNTDTQYF
-	TRBV20-1	TRBJ2-7	CSASPLADSYEQYF
-	TRBV28	TRBJ2-7	CASSSPGGTAYYEQYF
-	TRBV18	TRBJ2-7	CASSPTSGTFYEQYF
-	TRBV5-6	TRBJ1-5	CASSSTGSGQPQHF
once	TRBV4-3	TRBJ2-7	CASSQDNSAGAYEQYF
-	TRBV24-1	TRBJ2-3	CATSKTSGRTDTQYF
-	TRBV15	TRBJ1-2	CATSRATGRGYGYTF
-	TRBV10-3	TRBJ2-7	CAISPGTEPYEQYF
-	TRBV27	TRBJ2-7	CASSIYRGPYEQYF
-	TRBV27	TRBJ1-2	CASSLAGTGANYGYTF